Presented here are 26 T cell receptor beta chains from one specimen sequenced in a study of blood T cell repertoires in COVID-19. Assay: immunoSEQ multiplex PCR; the TCRdb copy retains only in-frame clones and omits some. The sample lists hundreds of thousands of clones; about 87% were seen once. The sequenced material came from peripheral blood. The receptors were gathered from a woman aged 40-49 years who had recovered from COVID-19.

The rearrangement uses TRBV7-8 and TRBJ2-7; 10 nucleotides line up with TRBD1. The V and J ends lost 3 bases and 4 bases, in that order; junction bases with no gene match: 6. The CDR3 contains 15 residues. Per the germline V gene, CDR1 is SGHVS and CDR2 is FQNEAQ. The CDR3: CASSFRRQGAYEQYF. Written as DNA, the CDR3 is TGTGCCAGCAGCTTCCGTAGACAGGGGGCTTACGAGCAGTACTTC.

The V call is TRBV6-6, the J call TRBJ1-5, with D possibly matching TRBD1 (6 bases). Per the germline V gene, CDR1 is MNHNY and CDR2 is SVGAGI (reference sequence). This CDR3 contains 14 residues. The V and J ends lost 0 bases and 4 bases respectively, with 7 bases between them. The CDR3 coding sequence is TGTGCCAGCAGTTACTCCCAGGGGAATCAGCCCCAGCATTTT. The encoded protein is CASSYSQGNQPQHF.

The chain employs TRBV4-1 and TRBJ2-3; TRBD2 aligns across 11 bases. Losses at the gene ends were 0 bases for V and 9 bases for J; bases not matched to a gene: 5. The CDR3 covers 15 residues. In germline, CDR1 is MGHRA, CDR2 YSYEKL. The CDR3 loop reads CASSQDPTSGKTQYF. CDR3 bases: TGCGCCAGCAGCCAAGATCCGACTAGCGGGAAGACGCAGTATTTT.

The CDR3 sequence is CASSRSTGGLNYGYTF. CDR3 nucleotide sequence: TGTGCCAGTAGTAGGTCTACAGGGGGTCTGAACTATGGCTACACCTTC. This chain uses TRBV19 with TRBJ1-2; 8 bases match TRBD1. The CDR3 length is 16 residues. The ends lost 4 bases at V and 2 bases at J; junction bases unmatched: 9. The V gene's germline CDR1 is LNHDA and CDR2 SQIVND (reference sequence).

This sequence joins TRBV5-1 and TRBJ1-6; 9 bases agree with TRBD1. Losses at the gene ends were 3 bases for V and 8 bases for J; bases not matched to a gene: 9. The CDR3 is 16 amino acids. Germline assignment: CDR1 SGHRS and CDR2 YFSETQ. The CDR3 loop is CASSSTLTGGDSPLHF. Here the CDR3 DNA reads TGCGCCAGCAGCTCCACGTTGACAGGGGGAGATTCACCCCTCCACTTT. Full variable domain (remainder filled in from reference TRBV5-1 and TRBJ1-6): KAGVTQTPRYLIKTRGQQVTLSCSPISGHRSVSWYQQTPGQGLQFLFEYFSETQRNKGNFPGRFSGRQFSNSRSEMNVSTLELGDSALYLCASSSTLTGGDSPLHFGNGTRLTVT.

This chain links TRBV13 with TRBJ1-2; TRBD1 is a possible D gene (6 bases). In germline, CDR1 is PRHDT, CDR2 FYEKMQ (reference sequence). The CDR3 consists of 13 residues. Trimming took 5 bases from V and 3 from J, leaving 10 bases between them. CDR3 nucleotides: TGTGCCAGCAGCCTGGACAGATACTATGGCTACACCTTC. Translated: CASSLDRYYGYTF. The complete variable domain, with remaining parts taken from reference TRBV13 and TRBJ1-2, reads AAGVIQSPRHLIKEKRETATLKCYPIPRHDTVYWYQQGPGQDPQFLISFYEKMQSDKGSIPDRFSAQQFSDYHSELNMSSLELGDSALYFCASSLDRYYGYTFGSGTRLTVV.

The rearrangement links TRBV30 to TRBJ2-7; the D is unclear. The CDR3 runs to 13 residues. Germline CDR1 is GTSNPN and CDR2 is SVGIG (reference sequence). Trimming removed 0 bases at V and 6 bases at J, with 12 bases between. This chain's CDR3 is CAWSVRSSGEQYF. CDR3 coding DNA: TGTGCCTGGAGTGTACGGAGCTCGGGCGAGCAGTACTTC.

This rearrangement joins TRBV19 to TRBJ1-2; tentatively, D is TRBD1 (5 bases). Germline-derived CDR1 and CDR2 are LNHDA and SQIVND (reference sequence). This CDR3 is built from 15 residues. Trimming took 2 bases from V and 3 from J, leaving 13 bases between them. CDR3 loop: CASSIRGGADYGYTF. The CDR3, as DNA: TGTGCCAGTAGTATAAGAGGAGGGGCTGACTATGGCTACACCTTC. The complete variable domain, with remaining parts taken from reference TRBV19 and TRBJ1-2, reads DGGITQSPKYLFRKEGQNVTLSCEQNLNHDAMYWYRQDPGQGLRLIYYSQIVNDFQKGDIAEGYSVSREKKESFPLTVTSAQKNPTAFYLCASSIRGGADYGYTFGSGTRLTVV.

CDR3 bases: TGTGCCATCAGTGAGTCGGGGGAGGGACCGGGACCCCAGCATTTT. Protein product: CAISESGEGPGPQHF. V gene TRBV10-3 combines with J gene TRBJ1-5; a possible D gene is TRBD1 (5 bases). In germline, CDR1 is ENHRY, CDR2 SYGVKD. Trimming cost V 0 bases and J 10 bases, with 16 bases left between them. The CDR3 runs 15 residues.

The chain recombines TRBV5-6 with TRBJ2-3; TRBD2 agrees at 8 bases. This CDR3 spans 16 amino acids. V lost 4 bases, J lost 2 bases, and 9 bases stayed unmatched. Germline V CDR1 and CDR2: SGHDT, YYEEEE. CDR3 in DNA: TGTGCCAGCAGCGACCCCGCAGCGGGGGCCACAGATACGCAGTATTTT. It codes for CASSDPAAGATDTQYF.

This sequence joins TRBV4-3 and TRBJ1-1; a possible D gene is TRBD1 (5 bases). This CDR3 region has 14 residues. V was clipped by 4 bases and J by 0 bases, with 9 bases between them. Germline CDR1 LGHNA, CDR2 YSLEER. The CDR3 protein is CASSLRGVNTEAFF. The CDR3 region has the DNA TGCGCCAGCAGCCTCCGGGGGGTGAACACTGAAGCTTTCTTT.

The chain links TRBV29-1 to TRBJ1-2, with 11 bases that match TRBD1. The V gene's germline CDR1 is SQVTM and CDR2 ANQGSEA. The CDR3 length is 15 residues. V lost 7 bases, J lost 7 bases, and 14 bases stayed unmatched. The chain's CDR3 is CSAPTPGQGAGGYTF. CDR3 DNA: TGCAGCGCCCCGACCCCCGGACAGGGGGCGGGTGGCTACACCTTC.

The chain joins TRBV6-6 to TRBJ1-1; a possible D gene is TRBD1 (5 bases). The CDR3 has 13 residues. V was pared by 7 bases and J by 12 bases, with 21 bases between. CDR1 MNHNY and CDR2 SVGAGI come from the germline V gene (reference sequence). The CDR3 protein is CASIRGGTGWPFF. CDR3 DNA: TGTGCCAGCATTCGGGGGGGAACCGGTTGGCCTTTCTTT.

The J gene is TRBJ2-2, the V gene TRBV5-1; TRBD2 agrees at 7 bases. After removal of 0 bases from V and 5 bases from J, the junction contained 7 bases not matched to a gene. The CDR3 totals 16 residues. Per germline, CDR1 SGHRS and CDR2 YFSETQ. The CDR3 nucleotides are TGCGCCAGCAGCTTGGCTGCAACGGGGGGAACCGGGGAGCTGTTTTTT. Its translation is CASSLAATGGTGELFF.

The V call is TRBV6-5, the J call TRBJ2-7; possible D gene TRBD2, 5 bases. The V end was cut by 5 bases, the J end by 1 base, with 9 bases between. Germline CDR1 is MNHEY and CDR2 is SVGAGI. There are 13 residues in the CDR3. CDR3: CASSREQSYEQYF. The CDR3 DNA reads as TGTGCCAGCAGTCGGGAACAATCCTACGAGCAGTACTTC.

This chain uses TRBV4-1 with TRBJ1-2; 9 nucleotides align to TRBD1. The CDR3 sequence is 15 residues long. V lost 4 bases to trimming and J lost 8 bases; unmatched junction nucleotides: 11. The germline V gene has CDR1 MGHRA and CDR2 YSYEKL. CDR3: CASSPLGRDREGYTF. CDR3 nucleotides: TGCGCCAGCAGCCCTCTGGGGAGGGACAGGGAAGGCTACACCTTC.

J is TRBJ2-1 and V is TRBV3-1 (or the pseudogene TRBV3-2); D possibly corresponds to TRBD2 (6 bases). Germline lookup yields CDR1 LGHDT and CDR2 YNNKEL (reference sequence). Trimming took off 3 bases at V and 2 bases at J, with 14 bases between the two ends. This CDR3 contains 16 residues. The CDR3 loop reads CASSQPRRGAYNEQFF. Here the CDR3 DNA reads TGTGCCAGCAGCCAGCCGAGGAGGGGCGCCTACAATGAGCAGTTCTTC.

V usage is TRBV27 and J usage is TRBJ2-1; TRBD2 matches 12 bases. Trimming cost V 7 bases and J 6 bases; bases outside gene matches: 4. Looked up from germline, CDR1 is MNHEY and CDR2 is SMNVEV (reference sequence). The CDR3 runs to 14 residues. CDR3 residues: CASNLAGGPNEQFF. The CDR3 DNA follows: TGTGCCAGCAACCTAGCGGGGGGGCCCAATGAGCAGTTCTTC.

The rearrangement uses TRBV27 and TRBJ2-3; 9 positions agree with TRBD1. CDR1 and CDR2 from the germline V gene are MNHEY and SMNVEV (reference sequence). This CDR3 has 16 residues. V lost 5 bases, J lost 6 bases, and 12 bases stayed unmatched. The CDR3 reads CASSQKQGALGDTQYF. As DNA, the CDR3 is TGTGCCAGCAGTCAAAAACAGGGGGCGTTAGGGGATACGCAGTATTTT.

V is TRBV5-1 and J is TRBJ1-2; D is ambiguous. V was pared by 2 bases and J by 5 bases, with 16 bases between. The CDR3 runs to 15 residues. Germline V gene lookup returns CDR1 SGHRS and CDR2 YFSETQ. The DNA for the CDR3 is TGCGCCAGCAGCTTACAAAGGTCAGGAAGTTATGGCTACACCTTC. Amino acid sequence: CASSLQRSGSYGYTF.

This clone was seen more than once but under ten times. The genes are TRBV7-9 and TRBJ1-2; TRBD1 aligns across 7 bases. Trimming at V came to 1 base and at J to 0 bases, leaving 11 bases not matched to a gene. Germline values: CDR1 SEHNR, CDR2 FQNEAQ (reference sequence). The CDR3 totals 18 residues. The CDR3 sequence is CASSLEGTETLANYGYTF. The CDR3 region has the DNA TGTGCCAGCAGCTTAGAGGGGACAGAGACTCTAGCTAACTATGGCTACACCTTC.

The chain links TRBV9 to TRBJ2-7, with a weak D call TRBD1 (7 bases). The CDR3 totals 16 residues. Looked up from germline, CDR1 is SGDLS and CDR2 is YYNGEE. The germline V and J ends were trimmed by 2 bases and 4 bases, with 19 bases remaining between them. The DNA for the CDR3 is TGTGCCAGCAGCGTTGGAGGGGGCCGGGGAGGATACGAGCAGTACTTC. This translates into CASSVGGGRGGYEQYF.

The V and J genes are TRBV5-1 and TRBJ1-1; no clear D. CDR3 size: 17 residues. CDR1 and CDR2 from the germline V gene are SGHRS and YFSETQ. Deletions cut 0 bases from V and 2 bases from J, with 17 bases between. CDR3 sequence (DNA): TGCGCCAGCAGCTTGGCCGAGGTAGAGGCAGCTAACACTGAAGCTTTCTTT. Its translation: CASSLAEVEAANTEAFF.

The rearrangement joins TRBV3-1 (or the pseudogene TRBV3-2) to TRBJ1-3, with D perhaps TRBD1 (5 bases). V was shortened by 6 bases and J by 4 bases, with 16 bases between the two germline ends. Germline assignment: CDR1 LGHDT and CDR2 YNNKEL (reference sequence). The CDR3 has 15 residues. Written as DNA, the CDR3 is TGTGCCAGCAGACCCCCCCACGGGGGGGGAAACACCATATATTTT. It is translated as CASRPPHGGGNTIYF.

The V gene is TRBV5-8, the J gene TRBJ2-3; a weak D match, TRBD1 (5 bases). V was pared by 4 bases and J by 6 bases, with 6 bases between. This CDR3 spans 11 amino acids. Germline V gene sequence: CDR1 SGHTS, CDR2 YDEGEE. CDR3 residues: CASSHRDTQYF. Written as DNA, the CDR3 is TGTGCCAGCAGCCACAGGGATACGCAGTATTTT.

This sequence joins TRBV5-6 and TRBJ2-7; 9 positions agree with TRBD2. The germline gives CDR1 SGHDT, CDR2 YYEEEE. This CDR3 spans 15 amino acids. Trimming took 6 bases from V and 7 from J; bases not matched to a gene: 14. The CDR3 nucleotides read TGTGCCAGCACAGCGGGGGGTTTCGGGGTTCTTGAGCAGTACTTC. Translation gives CASTAGGFGVLEQYF.